The 17 T cell receptor beta chains in this list originate from one sample, sequenced in a study of graft-versus-host responses after intestinal transplantation. The method was immunoSEQ multiplex PCR; TCRdb's version includes in-frame clones alone and lacks a portion of them. The repertoire holds some 25,000 clones, with around nine tenths as singletons. The source material was PBMCs, sampled approximately 38 days after intestinal transplant. These receptors originate from a human patient who received an intestinal transplant, so some T cells may come from the graft donor.

The J gene is TRBJ2-7, the V gene TRBV6-5; 9 nucleotides line up with TRBD1. CDR1 is MNHEY, CDR2 SVGAGI, per germline. Losses at the gene ends were 3 bases for V and 4 bases for J; bases not matched to a gene: 1. CDR3 length equals 13 residues. CDR3 nucleotides: TGTGCCAGCAGTTATGGGACAGGGTACGAGCAGTACTTC. Protein product: CASSYGTGYEQYF.

The chain recombines TRBV7-6 with TRBJ1-6; D unresolved. Germline assignment: CDR1 SGHVS and CDR2 FNYEAQ. The ends were cut back, 5 bases at V and 7 bases at J, with 15 bases in the middle. This CDR3 spans 15 amino acids. The CDR3 DNA follows: TGTGCCAGCAGCCCATTCTTAGGACCAAATTCACCCCTCCACTTT. It is translated as CASSPFLGPNSPLHF.

The chain carries TRBV28 and TRBJ2-3; 8 nucleotides agree with TRBD1. Germline V gene lookup returns CDR1 MDHEN and CDR2 SYDVKM. J lost 0 bases, V lost 8 bases, and 7 bases had no gene match. The CDR3 sequence is 15 residues long. As DNA, the CDR3 is TGTGCCAGCGAGAAGGACAGGGATAGCACAGATACGCAGTATTTT. Its protein product is CASEKDRDSTDTQYF.

This chain uses TRBV19 with TRBJ1-6; no firm D call. Looked up from germline, CDR1 is LNHDA and CDR2 is SQIVND (reference sequence). V was clipped by 4 bases and J by 8 bases, with 6 bases between them. This CDR3 is built from 12 residues. The CDR3 DNA reads as TGTGCCAGTAGTACCTCAGATTCACCCCTCCACTTT. This codes for CASSTSDSPLHF.

DNA for the CDR3: TGTGCCAGCAGTCGAGGCCACTCTGGAAACACCATATATTTT. Translated: CASSRGHSGNTIYF. The rearrangement joins TRBV6-5 to TRBJ1-3; D gene uncertain. The germline V and J ends were trimmed by 5 bases and 0 bases, with 8 bases remaining between them. This CDR3 has 14 residues. The germline V gene has CDR1 MNHEY and CDR2 SVGAGI.

J is TRBJ1-1 and V is TRBV19; D may be TRBD1 (5 bases). Trimming cost V 3 bases and J 0 bases, with 11 bases left between them. The CDR3 length is 15 residues. Germline assignment: CDR1 LNHDA and CDR2 SQIVND (reference sequence). The CDR3 is CASSMWDPMNTEAFF. The CDR3 DNA reads TGTGCCAGTAGTATGTGGGACCCCATGAACACTGAAGCTTTCTTT. Full variable domain (outside the CDR3, taken from reference TRBV19 and TRBJ1-1): DGGITQSPKYLFRKEGQNVTLSCEQNLNHDAMYWYRQDPGQGLRLIYYSQIVNDFQKGDIAEGYSVSREKKESFPLTVTSAQKNPTAFYLCASSMWDPMNTEAFFGQGTRLTVV.

This chain uses TRBV6-9 with TRBJ1-1; TRBD1 is a possible D gene (5 bases). Trimming pared 3 bases from V and 1 base from J, leaving 6 bases between. CDR1 and CDR2 (germline): MNHGY, SVAAGI. CDR3 length equals 13 residues. Written as DNA, the CDR3 is TGTGCCAGCAGTTACGGGGGGAACACTGAAGCTTTCTTT. Amino acids: CASSYGGNTEAFF.

The chain recombines TRBV30 with TRBJ1-5; D remains ambiguous. CDR3 length: 15 amino acids. V was trimmed by 2 bases and J by 2 bases, leaving 13 bases between them. The germline V gene encodes CDR1 GTSNPN and CDR2 SVGIG (reference sequence). DNA for the CDR3: TGTGCCTGGAGTCCCTTTCGGGCAGGCAATCAGCCCCAGCATTTT. Its protein is CAWSPFRAGNQPQHF. Variable domain in full (rest from reference TRBV30 and TRBJ1-5): SQTIHQWPATLVQPVGSPLSLECTVEGTSNPNLYWYRQAAGRGLQLLFYSVGIGQISSEVPQNLSASRPQDRQFILSSKKLLLSDSGFYLCAWSPFRAGNQPQHFGDGTRLSIL.

V and J are TRBV21-1 and TRBJ2-2; the DNA was not used to check the table's D call, TRBD2. TRBV21-1 is classified as a pseudogene. This CDR3 has 15 residues. This CDR3 reads CASSPRSKGTGELFF. CDR3 in DNA: TGTGCCAGCAGCCCGAGGAGTAAAGGCACCGGGGAGCTGTTTTTT.

This chain connects TRBV19 to TRBJ2-7; a possible D gene is TRBD1 (5 bases). The V gene lost 3 bases and the J gene lost 0 bases, with 9 bases spanning the gap. Germline values: CDR1 LNHDA, CDR2 SQIVND (reference sequence). The CDR3 contains 14 residues. Written as DNA, the CDR3 is TGTGCCAGTAGTATCGGCCAGGGCTCCTACGAGCAGTACTTC. It yields the protein CASSIGQGSYEQYF.

The chain combines TRBV21-1 with TRBJ2-7; the table's D call, TRBD2, has no DNA check behind it. TRBV21-1 is recorded as a pseudogene. This CDR3 spans 13 amino acids. CDR3 region: CASSKGVTTEQYF. The CDR3 region has the DNA TGTGCCAGCAGCAAAGGCGTCACTACGGAGCAGTACTTC.

This clone appeared a single time. The rearrangement links TRBV15 to TRBJ2-1, with a weak D call TRBD1 (5 bases). The V gene's germline CDR1 is LNHNV and CDR2 YYDKDF (reference sequence). CDR3 length: 14 residues. V was trimmed by 5 bases and J by 8 bases, leaving 16 bases between them. The CDR3 DNA reads as TGTGCCACCAGCGAACAGGTGAATATCCATGAGCAGTTCTTC. This translates into CATSEQVNIHEQFF.

The J gene is TRBJ2-5, the V gene TRBV4-1, with 13 bases fitting TRBD2. Per the germline V gene, CDR1 is MGHRA and CDR2 is YSYEKL. The J segment lost 4 bases and the V segment lost 8 bases, leaving 4 bases of the junction unmatched. There are 14 residues in the CDR3. The chain's CDR3 is CASSGLAGRETQYF. The CDR3, as DNA: TGCGCCAGCTCGGGACTAGCGGGACGAGAGACCCAGTACTTC.

The chain combines TRBV4-1 with TRBJ2-6; D gene uncertain. CDR1 and CDR2 (germline): MGHRA, YSYEKL. V was cut by 4 bases and J by 4 bases, with 14 bases left in between. This CDR3 has 16 amino acids. CDR3 loop: CASSPPVHSGANVLTF. CDR3 DNA sequence: TGCGCCAGCAGCCCCCCTGTCCACTCCGGGGCCAACGTCCTGACTTTC.

The V call is TRBV7-9, the J call TRBJ2-3; unclear D gene. The CDR3 totals 11 residues. From germline, CDR1 is SEHNR and CDR2 FQNEAQ (reference sequence). V lost 5 bases, J lost 10 bases, and 10 bases lay in between. Here the CDR3 reads CASSLGYAQYF. For the CDR3, the DNA is TGTGCCAGCAGCCTTGGGTATGCGCAGTATTTT.

The V and J genes are TRBV7-2 and TRBJ2-7, with D maybe TRBD1 (6 bases). The CDR3 is made up of 16 amino acids. Trimming removed 6 bases at V and 7 bases at J, with 25 bases between. The V gene's germline CDR1 is SGHTA and CDR2 FQGNSA. CDR3 sequence: CASSPAPGHSAQEQYF. For the CDR3, the DNA is TGTGCCAGCAGTCCCGCACCGGGACATAGTGCTCAAGAGCAGTACTTC.

The V and J genes are TRBV27 and TRBJ2-4; TRBD2 is a possible D gene (5 bases). This CDR3 has 20 residues. CDR1 MNHEY and CDR2 SMNVEV come from the germline V gene (reference sequence). Trimming stripped 5 bases from V and 3 bases from J, with 29 bases between. DNA of the CDR3: TGTGCCAGCAGTCCCAGAGCCTCGCCCGGGGTGACCTCAAGCAAAAACATTCAGTACTTC. This gives the protein CASSPRASPGVTSSKNIQYF.